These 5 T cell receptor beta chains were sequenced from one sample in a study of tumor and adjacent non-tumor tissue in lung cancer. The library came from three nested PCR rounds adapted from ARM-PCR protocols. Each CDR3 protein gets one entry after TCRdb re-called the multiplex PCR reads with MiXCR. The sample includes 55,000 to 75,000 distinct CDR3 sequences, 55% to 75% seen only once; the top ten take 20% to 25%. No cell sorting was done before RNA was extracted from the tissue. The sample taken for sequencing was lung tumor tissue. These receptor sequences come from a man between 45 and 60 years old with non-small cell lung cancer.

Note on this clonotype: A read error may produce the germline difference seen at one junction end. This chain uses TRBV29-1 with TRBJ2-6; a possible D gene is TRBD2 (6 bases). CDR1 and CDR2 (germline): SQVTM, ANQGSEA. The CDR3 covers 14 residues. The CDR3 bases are TGCAGCGTTAGAGAGCTCGGGGAGGCCAACGTCATGACTTTC. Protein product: CSVRELGEANVMTF.

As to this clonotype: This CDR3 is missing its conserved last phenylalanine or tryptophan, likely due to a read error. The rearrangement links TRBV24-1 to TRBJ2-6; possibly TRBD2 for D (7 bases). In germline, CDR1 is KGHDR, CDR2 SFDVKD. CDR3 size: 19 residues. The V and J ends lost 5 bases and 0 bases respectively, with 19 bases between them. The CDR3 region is CATSGTGRGSPSGANVLTY. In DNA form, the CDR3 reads TGTGCCACCAGTGGTACGGGGAGGGGGTCCCCCTCTGGGGCCAACGTCCTGACTTAC.

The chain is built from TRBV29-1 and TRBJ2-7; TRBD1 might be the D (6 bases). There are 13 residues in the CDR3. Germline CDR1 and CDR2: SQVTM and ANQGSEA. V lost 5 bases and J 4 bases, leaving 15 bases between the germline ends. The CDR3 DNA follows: TGCAGCGTTAAAGGGGCGCAGGGGTACGAGCAGTACTTC. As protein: CSVKGAQGYEQYF.

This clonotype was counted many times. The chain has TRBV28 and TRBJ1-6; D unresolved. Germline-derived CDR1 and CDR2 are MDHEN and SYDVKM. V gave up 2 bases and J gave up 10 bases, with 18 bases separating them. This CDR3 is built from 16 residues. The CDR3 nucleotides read TGTGCCAGCAGTTTACCCCCGCACTATCTCAAGTCACCCCTCCACTTT. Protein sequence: CASSLPPHYLKSPLHF.

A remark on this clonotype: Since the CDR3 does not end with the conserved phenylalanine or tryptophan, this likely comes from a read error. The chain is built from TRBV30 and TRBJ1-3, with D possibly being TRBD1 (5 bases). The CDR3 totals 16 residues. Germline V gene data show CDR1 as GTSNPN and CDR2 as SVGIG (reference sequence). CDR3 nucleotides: TGTGCCAGCCGGGACCTCAACTCCGTTCCTGGAAACACTATATATTCT. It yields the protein CASRDLNSVPGNTIYS.